The next 26 T cell receptor beta chains were all read from a single sample in a study of blood T cell repertoires in COVID-19. Sequenced by immunoSEQ multiplex PCR; TCRdb stores in-frame clones only, minus some. The repertoire holds 150,000 to 200,000 clones, with roughly 84% as singletons. The sample taken for sequencing was PBMCs or T cells enriched from blood (not recorded which). All receptors derive from a woman between 55 and 75 years old who had recovered from COVID-19.

The sample holds one count of this clone. V usage is TRBV10-3 and J usage is TRBJ1-1, with a weak D call TRBD1 (5 bases). V was clipped by 0 bases and J by 4 bases, with 6 bases between them. The germline gives CDR1 ENHRY, CDR2 SYGVKD. CDR3 size: 13 residues. The CDR3 region has the DNA TGTGCCATCAGTGAGTCGACAGTCACTGAAGCTTTCTTT. It is translated as CAISESTVTEAFF.

The chain is built from TRBV11-2 and TRBJ2-3; no clear D. The V gene lost 5 bases and the J gene lost 2 bases, with 8 bases spanning the gap. The germline gives CDR1 SGHAT, CDR2 FQNNGV. The CDR3 length is 13 residues. CDR3 sequence (DNA): TGTGCCAGCAGCCGAGGATACACAGATACGCAGTATTTT. This gives the protein CASSRGYTDTQYF.

This clone was detected only once. The rearrangement joins TRBV11-1 to TRBJ2-7; tentatively, D is TRBD1 (5 bases). Trimming pared 5 bases from V and 0 bases from J, leaving 17 bases between. Germline values: CDR1 SGHAT, CDR2 FQDESV (reference sequence). There are 16 residues in the CDR3. DNA of the CDR3: TGTGCCAGCAGCGCTACAGTGGACACAGGCTCCTACGAGCAGTACTTC. Its protein product is CASSATVDTGSYEQYF.

The chain couples TRBV9 to TRBJ1-2; D is perhaps TRBD1 (5 bases). CDR1 and CDR2 from the germline V gene are SGDLS and YYNGEE. The CDR3 runs 14 residues. The ends were cut back, 0 bases at V and 3 bases at J, with 9 bases in the middle. The CDR3 sequence is CASSVDKGDYGYTF. The CDR3 DNA reads as TGTGCCAGCAGCGTAGACAAAGGGGACTATGGCTACACCTTC. Complete variable domain (other parts from reference TRBV9 and TRBJ1-2): DSGVTQTPKHLITATGQRVTLRCSPRSGDLSVYWYQQSLDQGLQFLIQYYNGEERAKGNILERFSAQQFPDLHSELNLSSLELGDSALYFCASSVDKGDYGYTFGSGTRLTVV.

The chain is built from TRBV7-2 and TRBJ1-1; maybe TRBD1 (5 bases). Germline V gene data show CDR1 as SGHTA and CDR2 as FQGNSA. V lost 5 bases to trimming and J lost 1 base, with 11 bases between them. CDR3 length equals 14 residues. CDR3 coding DNA: TGTGCCAGCAGCCGCCGACAGAAGAACACTGAAGCTTTCTTT. Encoded protein: CASSRRQKNTEAFF.

V gene TRBV27 combines with J gene TRBJ2-7; D may be TRBD1 (5 bases). The ends were cut back, 2 bases at V and 3 bases at J, with 14 bases in the middle. The germline V gene encodes CDR1 MNHEY and CDR2 SMNVEV (reference sequence). This CDR3 is built from 15 residues. The CDR3 DNA sequence: TGTGCCAGCAGTTTACGCCCCCAGGGTGGCTACGAGCAGTACTTC. Protein product: CASSLRPQGGYEQYF.

The chain has TRBV6-5 and TRBJ1-6; D gene uncertain. Germline values: CDR1 MNHEY, CDR2 SVGAGI. This CDR3 region has 15 residues. Trimming pared 6 bases from V and 6 bases from J, leaving 15 bases between. CDR3 residues: CASSSPETTNSPLHF. The CDR3 nucleotides read TGTGCCAGCAGCTCCCCGGAGACGACTAATTCACCCCTCCACTTT.

The chain combines TRBV5-1 with TRBJ2-1; 9 bases fit TRBD1. The trim removed 6 bases at V and 2 bases at J, leaving 3 bases unmatched. CDR1 and CDR2 from the germline V gene are SGHRS and YFSETQ. The CDR3 has 14 amino acids. Here the CDR3 reads CASTRQGAYNEQFF. The CDR3 nucleotides are TGCGCCAGCACCCGACAGGGGGCCTACAATGAGCAGTTCTTC.

The chain uses TRBV7-9 and TRBJ1-1; 8 nucleotides align to TRBD1. This CDR3 is built from 13 residues. CDR1 is SEHNR, CDR2 FQNEAQ, per germline (reference sequence). The ends lost 7 bases at V and 2 bases at J; junction bases unmatched: 3. CDR3 region: CASMQGANTEAFF. The CDR3, as DNA: TGTGCCAGCATGCAGGGGGCTAACACTGAAGCTTTCTTT.

The V gene is TRBV19, the J gene TRBJ1-2; no clear D. Per germline, CDR1 LNHDA and CDR2 SQIVND (reference sequence). V shed 3 bases and J shed 4 bases, with 15 bases lying between them. The CDR3 loop spans 15 amino acids. This CDR3 is CASSISAGAIYGYTF. The CDR3 DNA sequence: TGTGCCAGTAGTATCTCGGCTGGAGCAATCTATGGCTACACCTTC. The whole variable domain, remainder taken from reference TRBV19 and TRBJ1-2, is DGGITQSPKYLFRKEGQNVTLSCEQNLNHDAMYWYRQDPGQGLRLIYYSQIVNDFQKGDIAEGYSVSREKKESFPLTVTSAQKNPTAFYLCASSISAGAIYGYTFGSGTRLTVV.

This clone was detected once. The chain employs TRBV5-1 and TRBJ2-7, with 9 bases aligning to TRBD1. The V gene end was trimmed by 7 bases and the J gene end by 4 bases; junction bases not matched to a gene: 9. Germline V gene lookup returns CDR1 SGHRS and CDR2 YFSETQ. This CDR3 has 14 residues. CDR3 protein: CASGTGTGSYEQYF. The CDR3 nucleotides read TGCGCCAGCGGAACTGGGACAGGGTCTTACGAGCAGTACTTC.

Only one count was recorded for this clone. The chain recombines TRBV9 with TRBJ2-1; 7 bases agree with TRBD1. CDR1 is SGDLS and CDR2 is YYNGEE in the germline V gene. V was pared by 0 bases and J by 6 bases, with 0 bases of the junction left unmatched. This CDR3 comprises 13 residues. The CDR3 loop reads CASSVGQGNEQFF. Here the CDR3 DNA reads TGTGCCAGCAGCGTAGGACAGGGCAATGAGCAGTTCTTC.

V gene TRBV6-5 combines with J gene TRBJ2-7; 8 bases fit TRBD1. The V gene end was trimmed by 5 bases and the J gene end by 4 bases; junction bases not matched to a gene: 7. Germline CDR1 is MNHEY and CDR2 is SVGAGI. This CDR3 has 14 residues. CDR3 region: CASSRGQGLYEQYF. CDR3 bases: TGTGCCAGCAGTCGAGGACAGGGATTATACGAGCAGTACTTC.

The chain links TRBV9 to TRBJ2-7; 10 nucleotides align to TRBD2. The CDR3 length is 16 residues. V lost 3 bases, J lost 5 bases, and 11 bases stayed unmatched. Germline V gives CDR1 SGDLS, CDR2 YYNGEE. CDR3 bases: TGTGCCAGCAGCGCGGCGACGGGGCTAGCGGGAGACGAGCAGTACTTC. Its translation is CASSAATGLAGDEQYF.

The genes are TRBV5-1 and TRBJ1-1; D is perhaps TRBD1 (5 bases). CDR3 length: 14 residues. V shed 7 bases and J shed 5 bases, with 18 bases lying between them. The V gene's germline CDR1 is SGHRS and CDR2 YFSETQ. Written as DNA, the CDR3 is TGCGCCAGCGCTAAGGGTGGGGGGGAGACTGAAGCTTTCTTT. This gives the protein CASAKGGGETEAFF.

V is TRBV6-4 and J is TRBJ2-7, with TRBD1 identical over 8 bases. Looked up from germline, CDR1 is MRHNA and CDR2 is SNTAGT. J was trimmed by 3 bases and V by 9 bases; bases with no gene match: 10. This CDR3 is 14 amino acids long. The CDR3 here is CASPLTGARYEQYF. The CDR3 region has the DNA TGTGCCAGTCCCCTGACAGGGGCCCGCTACGAGCAGTACTTC.

This rearrangement joins TRBV7-9 to TRBJ1-2, with no clear D. The germline V gene has CDR1 SEHNR and CDR2 FQNEAQ (reference sequence). Deletions cut 4 bases from V and 4 bases from J, with 19 bases between. CDR3 length: 16 amino acids. CDR3 sequence (DNA): TGTGCCAGCAGCTCAGCTTACACAGATCCCCCCTATGGCTACACCTTC. Residues: CASSSAYTDPPYGYTF.

The rearrangement uses TRBV5-4 and TRBJ2-1; D is unclear. The germline gives CDR1 SGHNT, CDR2 YYREEE (reference sequence). V was pared by 3 bases and J by 4 bases, with 8 bases between. The CDR3 spans 13 residues. Written as DNA, the CDR3 is TGTGCCAGCAGCTATACAGATTACAATGAGCAGTTCTTC. Translating it yields CASSYTDYNEQFF.

This clone was observed once. The rearrangement links TRBV9 to TRBJ2-1; 9 positions agree with TRBD2. Trimming took 0 bases from V and 9 from J; bases not matched to a gene: 4. CDR1 and CDR2 from the germline V gene are SGDLS and YYNGEE. This CDR3 contains 14 residues. The CDR3 loop reads CASSVGGLASEQFF. CDR3 in DNA: TGTGCCAGCAGCGTAGGGGGACTAGCTAGTGAGCAGTTCTTC.

The chain recombines TRBV19 with TRBJ1-2; D remains ambiguous. V shed 5 bases and J shed 10 bases, with 17 bases lying between them. CDR1 and CDR2 (germline): LNHDA, SQIVND (reference sequence). The CDR3 totals 13 residues. CDR3 nucleotide sequence: TGTGCCAGTAGTCTGCCTACCGGGAGGAACTACACCTTC. The encoded protein is CASSLPTGRNYTF.

The chain joins TRBV9 to TRBJ2-6, with 12 nucleotides matching TRBD2. J lost 0 bases, V lost 3 bases, and 4 bases had no gene match. Per the germline V gene, CDR1 is SGDLS and CDR2 is YYNGEE. The CDR3 runs 18 residues. The CDR3 bases are TGTGCCAGCAGCGCCGGACTAGCGGGGTTCTCTGGGGCCAACGTCCTGACTTTC. As protein: CASSAGLAGFSGANVLTF.

V and J are TRBV6-5 and TRBJ1-1; no clear D. V was cut by 10 bases and J by 9 bases, with 12 bases left in between. The CDR3 consists of 10 residues. Germline CDR1 MNHEY, CDR2 SVGAGI. The CDR3 loop reads CATYSGKAFF. CDR3 nucleotide sequence: TGTGCCACCTACTCAGGCAAAGCTTTCTTT.

This sequence joins TRBV6-5 and TRBJ1-3; D is possibly TRBD1 (6 bases). CDR1 and CDR2 (germline): MNHEY, SVGAGI. Trimming cost V 6 bases and J 4 bases, with 13 bases left between them. The CDR3 sequence is 14 residues long. In DNA, the CDR3 is TGTGCCAGCAGGATGGCAGGGGCCGGAAACACCATATATTTT. Its translation: CASRMAGAGNTIYF.

The J gene is TRBJ2-1, the V gene TRBV27; 13 bases match TRBD2. J gave up 13 bases and V 3 bases, and 3 bases lay outside the gene matches. The CDR3 contains 13 residues. Germline assignment: CDR1 MNHEY and CDR2 SMNVEV (reference sequence). The CDR3 region has the DNA TGTGCCAGCAGTTTGTCGGGACTAGCGGGACAGTTCTTC. Translation: CASSLSGLAGQFF.

The chain links TRBV28 to TRBJ1-1, with a possible D match to TRBD1 (6 bases). This CDR3 is built from 15 residues. The germline V gene has CDR1 MDHEN and CDR2 SYDVKM. The V and J ends lost 3 bases and 4 bases respectively, with 15 bases between them. The CDR3 DNA is TGTGCCAGCAGTTTCCCCACAGGGATGGGCACTGAAGCTTTCTTT. Amino acids: CASSFPTGMGTEAFF.

The chain joins TRBV5-1 to TRBJ2-1, with 11 positions matching TRBD2. J lost 6 bases, V lost 0 bases, and 8 bases had no gene match. This CDR3 has 17 residues. CDR1 and CDR2 (germline): SGHRS, YFSETQ. The CDR3 loop reads CASSLEGTSGSINEQFF. The DNA of the CDR3 is TGCGCCAGCAGCTTGGAAGGGACTAGCGGCTCTATCAATGAGCAGTTCTTC.